Shown below are 18 T cell receptor beta chains from a single sample sequenced in a study of blood T cell repertoires in COVID-19. Some clones are missing from TCRdb's copy, which holds only in-frame ones; the method was immunoSEQ multiplex PCR. This sample has approximately 170,000 clones, with around 83% found just once. The sequenced sample was peripheral blood. These receptor sequences come from a woman aged 70-85 years who had recovered from COVID-19.

The J gene is TRBJ2-5, the V gene TRBV5-4, with TRBD2 as a possible D gene (5 bases). CDR1 is SGHNT and CDR2 is YYREEE in the germline V gene (reference sequence). This CDR3 region has 16 residues. V lost 6 bases and J 2 bases, leaving 20 bases between the germline ends. CDR3 protein: CASIPGVGGGQETQYF. DNA for the CDR3: TGTGCCAGCATCCCTGGAGTGGGCGGAGGACAAGAGACCCAGTACTTC.

The chain combines TRBV7-8 with TRBJ1-2; 7 nucleotides agree with TRBD1. The CDR3 has 13 residues. V shed 5 bases, J shed 4 bases, and the junction held 4 bases outside the gene matches. Germline V gene lookup returns CDR1 SGHVS and CDR2 FQNEAQ. DNA of the CDR3: TGTGCCAGCAGCCCGGACAGGAGCTATGGCTACACCTTC. As protein: CASSPDRSYGYTF.

As regards this clone: At one end, the junction sequence differs from germline, possibly due to a read error. This sequence joins TRBV7-3 and TRBJ1-2; the match to TRBD1 covers 7 bases. Germline CDR1 and CDR2: SGHTA and FQGTGA. CDR3 length: 14 amino acids. The CDR3, as DNA: TGTGCCAGCAGCTTAAGTAGCACAGGGGATGGGTACACCTTC. The encoded protein is CASSLSSTGDGYTF.

The chain employs TRBV5-6 and TRBJ1-1; D not resolved. The germline gives CDR1 SGHDT, CDR2 YYEEEE. V shed 1 base and J shed 5 bases, with 3 bases lying between them. The CDR3 loop spans 11 amino acids. In nucleotides, the CDR3 is TGTGCCAGCAGCTTGTCGACTGAAGCTTTCTTT. Its translation: CASSLSTEAFF. The entire variable domain, with the rest obtained from reference TRBV5-6 and TRBJ1-1, is as follows: DAGVTQSPTHLIKTRGQQVTLRCSPKSGHDTVSWYQQALGQGPQFIFQYYEEEERQRGNFPDRFSGHQFPNYSSELNVNALLLGDSALYLCASSLSTEAFFGQGTRLTVV.

This chain uses TRBV7-9 with TRBJ2-7; possible D gene TRBD2, 6 bases. The CDR3 covers 15 residues. Germline V gene lookup returns CDR1 SEHNR and CDR2 FQNEAQ (reference sequence). Trimming took off 7 bases at V and 4 bases at J, with 20 bases between the two ends. CDR3 amino acids: CASNFGQPGEYEQYF. The CDR3 region has the DNA TGTGCCAGCAACTTCGGGCAGCCGGGGGAGTACGAGCAGTACTTC.

This chain uses TRBV18 with TRBJ1-2; D is unclear. CDR3 length equals 15 residues. From germline, CDR1 is KGHSH and CDR2 LQKENI. V lost 2 bases, J lost 0 bases, and 10 bases lay in between. The CDR3 DNA reads as TGTGCCAGCTCACCAGACGAGGGTGCTAACTATGGCTACACCTTC. This sequence encodes CASSPDEGANYGYTF.

The genes are TRBV9 and TRBJ2-3, with 10 positions matching TRBD1. V lost 6 bases and J lost 1; bases outside the gene matches: 8. This CDR3 contains 16 residues. Germline lookup yields CDR1 SGDLS and CDR2 YYNGEE. CDR3 sequence: CASTTGTGDRTDTQYF. As DNA, the CDR3 is TGTGCCAGCACAACCGGGACAGGGGACCGCACAGATACGCAGTATTTT. The variable domain in full, completed from reference TRBV9 and TRBJ2-3, reads DSGVTQTPKHLITATGQRVTLRCSPRSGDLSVYWYQQSLDQGLQFLIQYYNGEERAKGNILERFSAQQFPDLHSELNLSSLELGDSALYFCASTTGTGDRTDTQYFGPGTRLTVL.

The rearrangement joins TRBV2 to TRBJ2-5; TRBD1 matches 8 bases. CDR1 and CDR2 (germline): SNHLY, FYNNEI. The CDR3 is 14 amino acids. V dropped 4 bases and J dropped 5; count of bases not matched to a gene: 6. This CDR3 is CASSADRVQETQYF. The CDR3 DNA sequence: TGTGCCAGCAGTGCGGACAGGGTACAGGAGACCCAGTACTTC.

The chain joins TRBV5-1 to TRBJ1-1; D is unclear. CDR1 and CDR2 from the germline V gene are SGHRS and YFSETQ. This CDR3 has 14 residues. Trimming took off 2 bases at V and 4 bases at J, with 12 bases between the two ends. The CDR3 protein is CASSFGPEGTEAFF. The CDR3 DNA follows: TGCGCCAGCAGCTTCGGGCCCGAGGGCACTGAAGCTTTCTTT.

The chain has TRBV19 and TRBJ1-2, with 9 nucleotides matching TRBD1. The ends lost 4 bases at V and 9 bases at J; junction bases unmatched: 9. Germline-derived CDR1 and CDR2 are LNHDA and SQIVND (reference sequence). The CDR3 is 14 residues long. DNA for the CDR3: TGTGCCAGTAGTACAGGACAGGGGAGTAACAGCTACACCTTC. Amino acid sequence: CASSTGQGSNSYTF.

The genes are TRBV7-9 and TRBJ2-4; D not resolved. The CDR3 covers 15 residues. Germline V CDR1 and CDR2: SEHNR, FQNEAQ (reference sequence). V was cut by 2 bases and J by 6 bases, with 14 bases left in between. CDR3: CASSLPRRVGNIQYF. CDR3 DNA: TGTGCCAGCAGCTTACCCCGACGGGTGGGAAACATTCAGTACTTC.

The V gene is TRBV30, the J gene TRBJ1-6; D remains unclear. Trimming removed 1 base from V and 13 bases from J, with 8 bases in between. The CDR3 length is 11 residues. CDR1 and CDR2 (germline): GTSNPN, SVGIG (reference sequence). The CDR3 protein is CAWSAGVPLHF. Written as DNA, the CDR3 is TGTGCCTGGAGTGCCGGGGTGCCCCTCCACTTT.

The chain employs TRBV30 and TRBJ2-7; 8 nucleotides align to TRBD1. Germline loops: CDR1 GTSNPN, CDR2 SVGIG (reference sequence). CDR3 length: 16 residues. Trimming took 0 bases from V and 3 from J; bases not matched to a gene: 10. This chain's CDR3 is CAWSVLSGTGVYEQYF. CDR3 nucleotide sequence: TGTGCCTGGAGTGTACTTTCGGGGACAGGAGTCTACGAGCAGTACTTC. The full variable domain, in which reference TRBV30 and TRBJ2-7 provide the parts outside the CDR3, is SQTIHQWPATLVQPVGSPLSLECTVEGTSNPNLYWYRQAAGRGLQLLFYSVGIGQISSEVPQNLSASRPQDRQFILSSKKLLLSDSGFYLCAWSVLSGTGVYEQYFGPGTRLTVT.

V gene TRBV10-1 combines with J gene TRBJ2-1; the match to TRBD2 covers 11 bases. Germline V gives CDR1 WNHNN, CDR2 SYGVQD (reference sequence). Trimming at V came to 4 bases and at J to 6 bases, leaving 5 bases not matched to a gene. This CDR3 contains 15 residues. The CDR3 DNA reads TGCGCCAGCAGTGGAAGGACTAGCGGGCCCAATGAGCAGTTCTTC. As protein: CASSGRTSGPNEQFF.

This clone appeared a few times. The rearrangement joins TRBV2 to TRBJ2-5, with D possibly matching TRBD2 (5 bases). The CDR3 length is 13 residues. Germline-derived CDR1 and CDR2 are SNHLY and FYNNEI. Trimming took 6 bases from V and 4 from J, leaving 12 bases between them. The CDR3 DNA reads as TGTGCCAGCAGGGGAGATGGCCGAGAGACCCAGTACTTC. It is translated as CASRGDGRETQYF.

The V call is TRBV30, the J call TRBJ2-1; maybe TRBD1 (5 bases). The CDR3 is 12 residues long. The germline CDR1 and CDR2 sequences are GTSNPN and SVGIG (reference sequence). V lost 3 bases and J 10 bases, leaving 13 bases between the germline ends. The CDR3 region has the DNA TGTGCCTGGAGAGGGGCCCCCGGGGAGCAGTTCTTC. As protein: CAWRGAPGEQFF.

This clone was seen just once. The chain joins TRBV2 to TRBJ2-5, with TRBD2 identical over 7 bases. Germline V gives CDR1 SNHLY, CDR2 FYNNEI. V shed 11 bases, J shed 3 bases, and the junction held 9 bases outside the gene matches. This CDR3 contains 13 residues. The CDR3 DNA sequence: TGTGCCCTCGGGACGGGGGGTAAAGAGACCCAGTACTTC. Amino acid sequence: CALGTGGKETQYF.

This chain links TRBV18 with TRBJ1-3, with 9 nucleotides matching TRBD1. The CDR3 covers 15 residues. From germline, CDR1 is KGHSH and CDR2 LQKENI. The junction had 4 bases not matched to a gene; V was cut back by 3 bases and J by 4 bases. The CDR3 sequence: CASSPDRGFGNTIYF. The CDR3 DNA follows: TGTGCCAGCTCACCGGACAGGGGTTTCGGAAACACCATATATTTT. The entire variable domain, with the rest obtained from reference TRBV18 and TRBJ1-3, is as follows: NAGVMQNPRHLVRRRGQEARLRCSPMKGHSHVYWYRQLPEEGLKFMVYLQKENIIDESGMPKERFSAEFPKEGPSILRIQQVVRGDSAAYFCASSPDRGFGNTIYFGEGSWLTVV.